The next 17 T cell receptor beta chains were all read from a single sample in a study of cytomegalovirus exposure and HLA in healthy donors. Primers for the PCR totalled 60 Vbeta and 13 Jbeta. Sequencing used immunoSEQ multiplex PCR; TCRdb keeps in-frame clones, though not all of them. The table has approximately 150,000 clones, 80% seen once. The source material was PBMCs. The receptor set was obtained from a human donor in good health.

This chain connects TRBV2 to TRBJ2-5, with 7 bases matching TRBD2. Trimming took 7 bases from V and 1 from J; bases not matched to a gene: 3. This CDR3 is 13 amino acids long. Germline V gene sequence: CDR1 SNHLY, CDR2 FYNNEI. The CDR3 sequence: CASNSGGQETQYF. For the CDR3, the DNA is TGTGCCAGCAACTCGGGGGGCCAAGAGACCCAGTACTTC.

This chain connects TRBV2 to TRBJ1-2; D is perhaps TRBD1 (5 bases). The ends were cut back, 1 base at V and 6 bases at J, with 15 bases in the middle. This CDR3 contains 15 residues. The germline CDR1 and CDR2 sequences are SNHLY and FYNNEI. This chain's CDR3 is CASSEGWRGKDGYTF. Written as DNA, the CDR3 is TGTGCCAGCAGTGAAGGTTGGAGGGGAAAGGATGGCTACACCTTC.

The chain joins TRBV9 to TRBJ2-6; 8 nucleotides match TRBD1. The CDR3 has 14 amino acids. Germline-derived CDR1 and CDR2 are SGDLS and YYNGEE. V shed 2 bases, J shed 9 bases, and the junction held 4 bases outside the gene matches. CDR3 residues: CASSVGQGGNVLTF. The CDR3 DNA reads as TGTGCCAGCAGCGTCGGACAGGGAGGCAACGTCCTGACTTTC.

About this clone: Other DNA sequences in this specimen translate into the identical CDR3. The chain carries TRBV27 and TRBJ2-7, with no clear D. The CDR3 is 11 residues long. Deletions cut 5 bases from V and 7 bases from J, with 9 bases between. Germline V gene sequence: CDR1 MNHEY, CDR2 SMNVEV (reference sequence). The CDR3 spells CASSRGGEQYF. The CDR3 DNA is TGTGCCAGCAGTCGCGGTGGAGAGCAGTACTTC.

The chain employs TRBV5-4 and TRBJ1-6; maybe TRBD1 (6 bases). Per germline, CDR1 SGHNT and CDR2 YYREEE (reference sequence). The V and J ends lost 4 bases and 0 bases respectively, with 14 bases between them. This CDR3 has 17 residues. The CDR3 loop is CASSRDTRRSYNSPLHF. CDR3 bases: TGTGCCAGCAGCCGGGACACACGTCGCTCCTATAATTCACCCCTCCACTTT.

The rearrangement uses TRBV9 and TRBJ1-1; 9 bases align to TRBD1. The germline V gene has CDR1 SGDLS and CDR2 YYNGEE. The CDR3 extends over 14 amino acids. V shed 1 base, J shed 4 bases, and the junction held 2 bases outside the gene matches. The DNA for the CDR3 is TGTGCCAGCAGCGTAACGACAGGGGGCACTGAAGCTTTCTTT. This translates into CASSVTTGGTEAFF.

The chain uses TRBV4-2 and TRBJ2-7; no definite D call. V was shortened by 0 bases and J by 4 bases, with 7 bases between the two germline ends. CDR1 and CDR2 from the germline V gene are LGHNA and YNFKEQ. This CDR3 region has 13 residues. The CDR3 nucleotides read TGTGCCAGCAGCCAAGATTCAGTGTACGAGCAGTACTTC. Residues: CASSQDSVYEQYF.

The chain has TRBV6-5 and TRBJ2-2; the match to TRBD2 covers 9 bases. CDR3 length: 15 amino acids. The V gene end was trimmed by 0 bases and the J gene end by 8 bases; junction bases not matched to a gene: 4. Germline CDR1 reads MNHEY; CDR2 reads SVGAGI. This CDR3 reads CASSYSRGGAGELFF. The CDR3 DNA follows: TGTGCCAGCAGTTACTCGCGGGGGGGAGCGGGGGAGCTGTTTTTT.

This clone showed up just once. V gene TRBV2 combines with J gene TRBJ2-5, with unresolved D. Germline V gene sequence: CDR1 SNHLY, CDR2 FYNNEI. This CDR3 contains 10 residues. V lost 7 bases and J 5 bases, leaving 5 bases between the germline ends. For the CDR3, the DNA is TGTGCCAGCAAGGAGGAGACCCAGTACTTC. It is translated as CASKEETQYF.

The chain recombines TRBV9 with TRBJ2-7; D not resolved. CDR1 and CDR2 from the germline V gene are SGDLS and YYNGEE. This CDR3 has 15 amino acids. V lost 0 bases and J lost 5, with 15 bases in between. CDR3 DNA: TGTGCCAGCAGCGTAGCTTCCCGTGTGGGCCACGAGCAGTACTTC. Its protein product is CASSVASRVGHEQYF.

This chain uses TRBV7-9 with TRBJ2-1; D might be TRBD2 (5 bases). Trimming took off 0 bases at V and 2 bases at J, with 8 bases between the two ends. In germline, CDR1 is SEHNR, CDR2 FQNEAQ (reference sequence). The CDR3 extends over 15 amino acids. The CDR3 sequence: CASSLATGTYNEQFF. Here the CDR3 DNA reads TGTGCCAGCAGCTTAGCGACGGGGACCTACAATGAGCAGTTCTTC.

This sequence joins TRBV18 and TRBJ2-2; TRBD2 aligns across 9 bases. Unmatched junction bases numbered 11, after V lost 6 bases and J lost 6 bases. This CDR3 contains 16 residues. The V gene's germline CDR1 is KGHSH and CDR2 LQKENI. CDR3 protein: CASSRLAEKTSGELFF. The CDR3 DNA reads as TGTGCCAGCTCGCGACTAGCGGAGAAAACTTCCGGGGAGCTGTTTTTT.

This chain joins TRBV6-5 and TRBJ1-3, with D possibly being TRBD1 (5 bases). The CDR3 length is 12 residues. V was clipped by 2 bases and J by 13 bases, with 12 bases between them. The germline CDR1 and CDR2 sequences are MNHEY and SVGAGI. In DNA, the CDR3 is TGTGCCAGCAGTTACCCCCAGGGCCTAATATATTTT. Its protein product is CASSYPQGLIYF.

The rearrangement uses TRBV7-9 and TRBJ2-7; TRBD1 matches at 8 bases. The length of the CDR3 is 13 residues. CDR1 and CDR2 from the germline V gene are SEHNR and FQNEAQ (reference sequence). V shed 5 bases, J shed 5 bases, and the junction held 5 bases outside the gene matches. CDR3 amino acids: CASSRTGINEQYF. The CDR3 bases are TGTGCCAGCAGCCGGACAGGGATCAACGAGCAGTACTTC.

The V call is TRBV5-4, the J call TRBJ1-6; possibly TRBD1 for D (5 bases). The CDR3 is 15 residues long. Trimming pared 0 bases from V and 5 bases from J, leaving 9 bases between. The germline V gene has CDR1 SGHNT and CDR2 YYREEE (reference sequence). Here the CDR3 reads CASSLGQGNNSPLHF. The CDR3 region has the DNA TGTGCCAGCAGCTTGGGTCAGGGAAATAATTCACCCCTCCACTTT.

This clone showed up just a few times. The V gene is TRBV6-1, the J gene TRBJ1-2, with D maybe TRBD1 (6 bases). Germline V gene lookup returns CDR1 MNHNS and CDR2 SASEGT. The CDR3 contains 13 residues. With 0 bases removed from V and 4 bases from J, the gap between germline ends came to 6 bases. CDR3 in amino acids: CASSEAGGYGYTF. CDR3 nucleotide sequence: TGTGCCAGCAGTGAAGCAGGGGGCTATGGCTACACCTTC.

The chain has TRBV5-1 and TRBJ2-2, with 11 bases aligning to TRBD2. CDR1 is SGHRS and CDR2 is YFSETQ in the germline V gene. Trimming at V came to 0 bases and at J to 4 bases, leaving 2 bases not matched to a gene. This CDR3 spans 16 amino acids. The CDR3 DNA is TGCGCCAGCAGCTTGGGACTAGCGGGGATCACCGGGGAGCTGTTTTTT. Protein product: CASSLGLAGITGELFF.